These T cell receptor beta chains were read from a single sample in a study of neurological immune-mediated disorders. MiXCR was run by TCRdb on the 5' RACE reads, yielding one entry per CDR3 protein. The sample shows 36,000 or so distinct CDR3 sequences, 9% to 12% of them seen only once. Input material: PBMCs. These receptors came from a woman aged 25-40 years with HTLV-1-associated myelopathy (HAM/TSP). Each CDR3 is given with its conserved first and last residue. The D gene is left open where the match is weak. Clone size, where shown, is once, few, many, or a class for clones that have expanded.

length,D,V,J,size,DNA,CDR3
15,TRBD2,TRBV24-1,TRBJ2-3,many,TGTGCCACCAGTGCCCGAGCGGGGGGCACAGATACGCAGTATTTT,CATSARAGGTDTQYF
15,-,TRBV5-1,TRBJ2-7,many,TGCGCCAGCAGCCAAGTCGGCGGGTCAGCCTACGAGCAGTACTTC,CASSQVGGSAYEQYF
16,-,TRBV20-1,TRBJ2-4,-,TGCAGTGCCCAAGGCCGCCAGGGGAAAATGCAAAACATTCAGTACTTC,CSAQGRQGKMQNIQYF
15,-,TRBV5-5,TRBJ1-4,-,TGTGCCAGCAGCCACCCGGGGGGGGTTAATGAAAAACTGTTTTTT,CASSHPGGVNEKLFF
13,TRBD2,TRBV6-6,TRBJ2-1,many,TGTGCCAGCAGTATGACTAGCGGAAATGAGCAGTTCTTC,CASSMTSGNEQFF
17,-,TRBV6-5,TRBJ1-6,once,TGTGCCAGCAGTTACTCGGCAGGGATGGGCTATAATTCACCCCTCCACTTT,CASSYSAGMGYNSPLHF
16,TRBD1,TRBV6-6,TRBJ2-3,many,TGTGCCAGCAGACCGGGACAGGGACTTAGCACAGATACGCAGTATTTT,CASRPGQGLSTDTQYF
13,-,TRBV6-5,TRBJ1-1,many,TGTGCCAGCAGCCCAGGGCTAAACACTGAAGCTTTCTTT,CASSPGLNTEAFF
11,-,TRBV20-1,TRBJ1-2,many,TGCAGCCCTTACGGCGGCGAGGGCTACACCTTC,CSPYGGEGYTF
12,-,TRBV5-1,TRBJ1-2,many,TGCGCCAGCTCGCCGGGGGCGGGTGGCTACACCTTC,CASSPGAGGYTF
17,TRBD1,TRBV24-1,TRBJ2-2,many,TGTGCCACCAGTGATCCTCCGGGACAGGGGGCTGCCGGGGAGCTGTTTTTT,CATSDPPGQGAAGELFF
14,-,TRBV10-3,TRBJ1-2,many,TGTGCCATCCCCAGCAAGAGGGACATCTATGGCTACACCTTC,CAIPSKRDIYGYTF
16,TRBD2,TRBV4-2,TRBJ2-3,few,TGTGCCAGCAGCCAAGATCCCAGCGGGGGCCCGGATACGCAGTATTTT,CASSQDPSGGPDTQYF
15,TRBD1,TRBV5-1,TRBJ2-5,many,TGCGCCAGCAGCTTGTTGGGACAGGGGTTGGAGACCCAGTACTTC,CASSLLGQGLETQYF
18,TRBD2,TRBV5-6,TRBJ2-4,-,TGTGCCAGCAGCTCCTTGAGTGCGGGGGTTGTAGCCAAAAACATTCAGTACTTC,CASSSLSAGVVAKNIQYF
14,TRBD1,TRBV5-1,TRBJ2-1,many,TGCGCCAGCAGCAGGCAGGGGGCCATCGATGAGCAGTTCTTC,CASSRQGAIDEQFF
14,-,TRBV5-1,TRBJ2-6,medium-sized,TGCGCCAGCAGCTTGACTGCTGGGGCCAACGTCCTGACTTTC,CASSLTAGANVLTF
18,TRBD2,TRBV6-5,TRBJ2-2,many,TGTGCCAGCAGACACAAACGGACAGCGGGGGGAACCGCCGGGGAGCTGTTTTTT,CASRHKRTAGGTAGELFF
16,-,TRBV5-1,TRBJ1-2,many,TGCGCCAGCAGCTTGGGGCAGACCTCTCTTAACTATGGCTACACCTTC,CASSLGQTSLNYGYTF
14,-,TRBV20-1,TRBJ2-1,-,TGCAGTGACCCGAGAGGGGGGGCCGGCTATGAGCAGTTCTTC,CSDPRGGAGYEQFF
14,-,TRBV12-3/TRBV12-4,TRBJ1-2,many,TGTGCCAGCAGCCTGGGACGGAGGGTGGGGGGCTACACCTTC,CASSLGRRVGGYTF
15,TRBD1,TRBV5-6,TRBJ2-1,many,TGTGCCAGCAGCACCGGGACAGGATCCTACAATGAGCAGTTCTTC,CASSTGTGSYNEQFF
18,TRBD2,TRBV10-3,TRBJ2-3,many,TGTGCCATCACGTCGGAGCGGGGGGGCTTTTTGAACACAGATACGCAGTATTTT,CAITSERGGFLNTDTQYF
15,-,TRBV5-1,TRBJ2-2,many,TGCGCCAGCAGCGGCGGGACCCTTAACACCGGGGAGCTGTTTTTT,CASSGGTLNTGELFF
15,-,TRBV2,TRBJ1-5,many,TGTGCCAGCAGCGGCATTGGTCGGAAAAATCAGCCCCAGCATTTT,CASSGIGRKNQPQHF
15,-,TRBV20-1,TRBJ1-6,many,TGCAGTGCTGGTGGCTCAGGGGTTGGCAATTCACCCCTCCACTTT,CSAGGSGVGNSPLHF
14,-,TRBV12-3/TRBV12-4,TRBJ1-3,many,TGTGCCAGCAGTCGGGCTTTCTCTGGAAACACCATATATTTT,CASSRAFSGNTIYF